Listed below are T cell receptor beta chains from one sample, sequenced in a study of blood T cell repertoires in COVID-19. The assay was immunoSEQ multiplex PCR, and TCRdb's table has in-frame clones only and misses some. The sample has roughly 300,000 clones, roughly nine tenths seen once. Sequenced input: peripheral blood. All receptors derive from a woman aged 30 to 39 with COVID-19, enrolled during active disease. Both conserved end residues are part of each CDR3. The order of the fields is D gene, J gene, clone size, V gene, CDR3 DNA, CDR3 protein. The D gene is left open where the match is weak. Not all rows give a size; the values are once, few, many and, for expanded clones, a class.

TRBD1	TRBJ2-3	once	TRBV10-3	TGTGCCATAGTCGGGACAGCGCTTAGGTCCGAGTATTTT	CAIVGTALRSEYF
NA	TRBJ1-5	NA	TRBV24-1	TGTGCCACCAGTGATTCCCGAGGAGGGTCCAATCAGCCCCAGCATTTT	CATSDSRGGSNQPQHF
TRBD2	TRBJ2-7	NA	TRBV5-1	TGCGCCAGCAGCCTATTAGCGGGGTCCTCCTACGAGCAGTACTTC	CASSLLAGSSYEQYF
TRBD1	TRBJ2-7	NA	TRBV7-9	TGTGCCAGCAGCTTTCCCCTAAAGACAGGGGTAGTCTCCGAGCAGTACTTC	CASSFPLKTGVVSEQYF
NA	TRBJ2-4	once	TRBV13	TGTGCCAGCAGCGTAGCCTCCCAGGGCAGTAGAAACATTCAGTACTTC	CASSVASQGSRNIQYF
NA	TRBJ1-2	NA	TRBV6-5	TGTGCCAGCAGTTCACAGGGCAAGGAGGGCTACACCTTC	CASSSQGKEGYTF
TRBD1	TRBJ2-4	few	TRBV18	TGTGCCAGCTCACCTTTAGGCTTCGGACAGGGGGGAAACATTCAGTACTTC	CASSPLGFGQGGNIQYF
TRBD1	TRBJ2-7	NA	TRBV24-1	TGTGCCACCGGGGTTCAGGGGGCGGGAGAGCAGTACTTC	CATGVQGAGEQYF
TRBD1	TRBJ2-5	once	TRBV7-8	TGTGCCAGCAGCTACTCTCCCCGGACAGGGGACCAAGAGACCCAGTACTTC	CASSYSPRTGDQETQYF
TRBD1	TRBJ1-2	NA	TRBV6-5	TGTGCCAGCAGTTCGACAGGGGTGCGGGCCTATGGCTACACCTTC	CASSSTGVRAYGYTF
TRBD1	TRBJ1-2	NA	TRBV5-1	TGCGCCAGCAGCCCCGTAACCGGGACAGGGAACAGTGGCTACACCTTC	CASSPVTGTGNSGYTF
NA	TRBJ2-2	NA	TRBV9	TGTGCCAGCAGGTTCCGCGAGACCGGGGAGCTGTTTTTT	CASRFRETGELFF
TRBD2	TRBJ2-5	NA	TRBV6-5	TGTGCCAGCAGCTCCTGGACTAGCGGGGGGGAGACCCAGTACTTC	CASSSWTSGGETQYF
TRBD2	TRBJ2-7	few	TRBV5-5	TGTGCCAGCAGGACCCCGGGACTAGCGGGGCTCGAGCAGTACTTC	CASRTPGLAGLEQYF
NA	TRBJ2-7	NA	TRBV18	TGTGCCAGCAGCGGCAGCTCCTACGAGCAGTACTTC	CASSGSSYEQYF
NA	TRBJ1-2	NA	TRBV6-1	TGTGCCAGCAGTGAAAAACAACAGGATAGGTTGCATGGCTACACCTTC	CASSEKQQDRLHGYTF
TRBD2	TRBJ2-1	NA	TRBV4-1	TGCGCCAGCAGCGTAGCGGGGGGCCACAATGAGCAGTTCTTC	CASSVAGGHNEQFF
TRBD2	TRBJ2-1	NA	TRBV4-2	TGTGCCAGCAGCCAAGAACCAGCGGGGGTCAATGAGCAGTTCTTC	CASSQEPAGVNEQFF
TRBD2	TRBJ2-5	NA	TRBV18	TGTGCCAGCTCACCACCCCTGCGGGGGGGCGGGGAGACCCAGTACTTC	CASSPPLRGGGETQYF
NA	TRBJ1-2	NA	TRBV5-6	TGTGCCAGCAGCTCCCGCGGCCCTTATGGCTACACCTTC	CASSSRGPYGYTF
TRBD2	TRBJ2-5	NA	TRBV2	TGTGCCAGCAGTGAGGTCGGCGGGGGGAAGGGAGAGACCCAGTACTTC	CASSEVGGGKGETQYF
TRBD1	TRBJ2-7	NA	TRBV6-5	TGTGCCAGCAGAGGACAGGGCTACGAGCAGTACTTC	CASRGQGYEQYF
TRBD1	TRBJ2-7	NA	TRBV6-2/TRBV6-3	TGTGCCAGCAGTCGTAACAGGGGCACCTACGAGCAGTACTTC	CASSRNRGTYEQYF
NA	TRBJ2-2	NA	TRBV7-9	TGTGCCAGCAGCAACCGGGACAAGAACACCGGGGAGCTGTTTTTT	CASSNRDKNTGELFF
TRBD1	TRBJ1-3	NA	TRBV2	TGTGCCAACCGGGACAGGGGCTCCCGCTCTGGAAACACCATATATTTT	CANRDRGSRSGNTIYF
NA	TRBJ1-5	NA	TRBV4-2	TGTGCCAGCAGCCAAGATACAGGGTTTGGCGCTCAGCCCCAGCATTTT	CASSQDTGFGAQPQHF
TRBD1	TRBJ2-1	NA	TRBV7-6	TGTGCCAGCAGCTTAGTAGGGGGCGAGGGAGACAATGAGCAGTTCTTC	CASSLVGGEGDNEQFF
NA	TRBJ1-4	NA	TRBV19	TGTGCCAGTAGCCCCCCGGGGACTGATGAAAAACTGTTTTTT	CASSPPGTDEKLFF
NA	TRBJ1-4	NA	TRBV6-6	TGTGCCAGCAGCCACGACAGCAGTTATGAAAAACTGTTTTTT	CASSHDSSYEKLFF
NA	TRBJ1-3	NA	TRBV5-1	TGCGCCAGCAGCTCGAGTCCTCTGGACACCATATATTTT	CASSSSPLDTIYF
TRBD1	TRBJ1-1	NA	TRBV19	TGTGCCAGTAGTCAGACAGGGCTCACTGAAGCTTTCTTT	CASSQTGLTEAFF
TRBD1	TRBJ1-2	few	TRBV6-5	TGTGCCAGCAGAGGGACAGGGGCGGCCGGCTACACCTTC	CASRGTGAAGYTF
NA	TRBJ1-5	NA	TRBV7-6	TGTGCCAGCAGCTTATTCTCAGGCCTTAATCAGCCCCAGCATTTT	CASSLFSGLNQPQHF
NA	TRBJ1-5	NA	TRBV4-1	TGCGCCAGCAGCCTAGGAGGTCCCCTAAGGGGCAATCAGCCCCAGCATTTT	CASSLGGPLRGNQPQHF
NA	TRBJ2-3	NA	TRBV5-4	TGTGCCAGCAGCTTGGCCCTGGGGGGACGCACAGATACGCAGTATTTT	CASSLALGGRTDTQYF
NA	TRBJ1-3	NA	TRBV19	TGTGCCAGTAGTATCTCCGACTACTCTGGAAACACCATATATTTT	CASSISDYSGNTIYF
NA	TRBJ2-7	NA	TRBV5-1	TGCGCCAGCAGCTTGGTTTCTGGCGGATCCTACGAGCAGTACTTC	CASSLVSGGSYEQYF
TRBD1	TRBJ1-2	NA	TRBV29-1	TGCAGCGAGGGGGGACAGGGGGCCAGCTATGGCTACACCTTC	CSEGGQGASYGYTF
TRBD2	TRBJ2-1	NA	TRBV23-1	TGCGCCAGCAGTCAACTTTCTAGCGGGGGGCCCCTCGACAATGAGCAGTTCTTC	CASSQLSSGGPLDNEQFF
NA	TRBJ1-2	NA	TRBV27	TGTGCCAGCAACCGAGGCGGCGGAGGGGGCTACACCTTC	CASNRGGGGGYTF
TRBD1	TRBJ1-4	once	TRBV7-9	TGTGCCAGCAGCCTCCCGGGACAGGGAGGAGAAAAACTGTTTTTT	CASSLPGQGGEKLFF
NA	TRBJ1-1	NA	TRBV3-1/TRBV3-2	TGTGCCAGCAGCCAAGGGGGCGGCGGCACTGAAGCTTTCTTT	CASSQGGGGTEAFF
TRBD2	TRBJ2-5	NA	TRBV4-1	TGCGCCAGCACCAATAGCGGGGGGGCCTTGGAGACCCAGTACTTC	CASTNSGGALETQYF
NA	TRBJ2-7	NA	TRBV27	TGTGCCAGCAACCCCGTGGGACAACAAAGCTCCTACGAGCAGTACTTC	CASNPVGQQSSYEQYF
TRBD2	TRBJ2-7	few	TRBV27	TGTGCCAGCAGTTCCTCCATGGGGAGGGTCTACGAGCAGTACTTC	CASSSSMGRVYEQYF
NA	TRBJ2-1	NA	TRBV29-1	TGCAGCGTTGAGTCACAGAACAATGAGCAGTTCTTC	CSVESQNNEQFF
NA	TRBJ1-4	NA	TRBV4-2	TGTGCCAGCAGCCAAGGGGCGACAGCCTCTAATGAAAAACTGTTTTTT	CASSQGATASNEKLFF
NA	TRBJ2-1	NA	TRBV29-1	TGCAGCGTTGAAGGATCACAGCTCTCCTACAATGAGCAGTTCTTC	CSVEGSQLSYNEQFF
NA	TRBJ1-5	NA	TRBV5-1	TGCGCCAGCAGCTTGGGACAGTCCAATCAGCCCCAGCATTTT	CASSLGQSNQPQHF
TRBD1	TRBJ1-1	NA	TRBV27	TGTGCCAGCAGGACGGACAGGGAGGGCACTGAAGCTTTCTTT	CASRTDREGTEAFF